The 25 T cell receptor beta chains presented below share a single source sample, sequenced in a study of T cell repertoires in cytomegalovirus infection (dated by TCRdb to about 2019). The instrument was an Illumina HiSeq 1500. Using fastp trimming at Q25 and MiXCR clonotype assembly, TCRdb reanalyzed the public sequencing data and kept in-frame beta chains. One record per CDR3 amino acid sequence lists the most common genes and DNA. The sample has about 300,000 distinct CDR3 sequences on record, 8% to 10% of them singletons. The ten most abundant clones make up approximately 2.4% of the sample. Source material: PBMCs. Source of these receptors: a human donor in good health (CMV status not recorded). Some clones in this sample may be carry-over from other donors' samples.

This clonotype occurred many times. The gene calls are TRBV2 and TRBJ2-4; possible D gene TRBD1, 7 bases. CDR1 SNHLY and CDR2 FYNNEI come from the germline V gene. This CDR3 comprises 15 residues. V lost 6 bases and J lost 1, with 13 bases in between. CDR3 sequence reads: CASRGGRGAKNIQYF. The DNA of the CDR3 is TGTGCCAGCAGAGGGGGCCGGGGGGCCAAAAACATTCAGTACTTC.

This clonotype has ten or more counts. The chain joins TRBV7-2 to TRBJ2-5; D gene unclear. Trimming stripped 8 bases from V and 5 bases from J, with 12 bases between. CDR1 and CDR2 from the germline V gene are SGHTA and FQGNSA. The length of the CDR3 is 12 residues. In DNA, the CDR3 is TGTGCCAGCTCCATCCCTCGGGAGACCCAGTACTTC. It codes for CASSIPRETQYF.

This clonotype was counted only a few times. The chain uses TRBV10-3 and TRBJ2-7; TRBD1 or TRBD2 may be the D gene (6 bases each). Germline CDR1 reads ENHRY; CDR2 reads SYGVKD. CDR3 length: 18 amino acids. Trimming took 2 bases from V and 0 from J, leaving 20 bases between them. CDR3 sequence (DNA): TGTGCCATCAGTGAGCGGGGGCAGGCCCCTTTTTCCTCCTACGAGCAGTACTTC. Its protein product is CAISERGQAPFSSYEQYF.

This clonotype appeared many times. The chain couples TRBV28 to TRBJ1-2; D unclear. Per germline, CDR1 MDHEN and CDR2 SYDVKM. V was shortened by 2 bases and J by 1 base, with 8 bases between the two germline ends. The CDR3 length is 14 residues. The CDR3 bases are TGTGCCAGCAGTTTAAGAGGTTTTAACTATGGCTACACCTTC. Residues: CASSLRGFNYGYTF.

This clonotype was counted at least ten times. The CDR3, as DNA: TGTGCCAGTAGTTCAGCCGGACAGGGGGCGAGGGAGCAGTACTTC. Translated, it gives CASSSAGQGAREQYF. This chain uses TRBV19 with TRBJ2-7; 11 bases are a match to TRBD1. The trim removed 5 bases at V and 7 bases at J, leaving 10 bases unmatched. Germline CDR1 and CDR2: LNHDA and SQIVND (reference sequence). There are 15 residues in the CDR3. Full variable domain (remainder filled in from reference TRBV19 and TRBJ2-7): DGGITQSPKYLFRKEGQNVTLSCEQNLNHDAMYWYRQDPGQGLRLIYYSQIVNDFQKGDIAEGYSVSREKKESFPLTVTSAQKNPTAFYLCASSSAGQGAREQYFGPGTRLTVT.

This chain joins TRBV28 and TRBJ2-1; the D is unclear. CDR1 is MDHEN, CDR2 SYDVKM, per germline. This CDR3 region has 11 residues. Deletions cut 8 bases from V and 8 bases from J, with 10 bases between. CDR3 sequence (DNA): TGTGCCAGCGGATCTCTTCATGAGCAGTTCTTC. Translation: CASGSLHEQFF.

In its sample, this clonotype was seen a few times. The gene calls are TRBV6-5 and TRBJ1-1; D uncertain. The V gene lost 6 bases and the J gene lost 4 bases, with 15 bases spanning the gap. The CDR3 totals 14 residues. The germline V gene encodes CDR1 MNHEY and CDR2 SVGAGI. CDR3 residues: CASSPSSLGTEAFF. CDR3 DNA: TGTGCCAGCAGCCCCTCCTCCCTCGGCACTGAAGCTTTCTTT.

The chain uses TRBV27 and TRBJ2-1; 13 bases match TRBD2. V lost 3 bases and J lost 10; bases outside the gene matches: 6. CDR1 and CDR2 (germline): MNHEY, SMNVEV (reference sequence). The CDR3 sequence is 15 residues long. CDR3 loop: CASSFTSGGASEQFF. CDR3 nucleotides: TGTGCCAGCAGTTTTACTAGCGGGGGGGCCTCCGAGCAGTTCTTC.

V gene TRBV20-1 combines with J gene TRBJ2-7; no clear D gene. Germline V gives CDR1 DFQATT, CDR2 SNEGSKA (reference sequence). The CDR3 covers 12 residues. Trimming shortened V by 0 bases and J by 2 bases, and 5 bases separated the two germline ends. The DNA of the CDR3 is TGCAGTGCTAGAGATGGGGCCTACGAGCAGTACGTC. Its protein product is CSARDGAYEQYV.

V usage is TRBV20-1 and J usage is TRBJ1-4; D perhaps matches TRBD1 (6 bases). The CDR3 is 12 residues long. Between the trimmed V and J ends, which lost 6 bases and 8 bases, there was a span of 13 bases. Germline loops: CDR1 DFQATT, CDR2 SNEGSKA (reference sequence). Here the CDR3 DNA reads TGCAGTGCCCTAATTACAGGGGAAAAACTGTTTTTT. This gives the protein CSALITGEKLFF.

This clonotype occurred many times. The chain has TRBV20-1 and TRBJ1-1, with TRBD1 matching 8 bases. Looked up from germline, CDR1 is DFQATT and CDR2 is SNEGSKA (reference sequence). There are 14 residues in the CDR3. After removal of 6 bases from V and 6 bases from J, the junction contained 12 bases not matched to a gene. The CDR3 DNA follows: TGCAGTGCGACAGGGGAAAGGAGGACGGCTGAAGCTTTCTTT. This sequence encodes CSATGERRTAEAFF.

This clonotype was detected ten times or more. The chain links TRBV5-1 to TRBJ1-4; 9 bases align to TRBD1. Trimming removed 4 bases from V and 5 bases from J; junction bases left unmatched: 3. CDR1 is SGHRS and CDR2 is YFSETQ in the germline V gene. This CDR3 is 14 amino acids long. The CDR3 DNA reads as TGCGCCAGCAGCAGGGACAGGGAGAATGAAAAACTGTTTTTT. Translation: CASSRDRENEKLFF.

This clonotype was observed many times. V gene TRBV29-1 combines with J gene TRBJ1-2, with TRBD1 matching over 9 bases. Germline loops: CDR1 SQVTM, CDR2 ANQGSEA. This CDR3 has 13 residues. After removal of 5 bases from V and 4 bases from J, the junction contained 5 bases not matched to a gene. The CDR3 is CSVYGDRAYGYTF. DNA for the CDR3: TGCAGCGTTTACGGGGACAGGGCCTATGGCTACACCTTC.

This clonotype has a count of ten or more. The V gene is TRBV20-1, the J gene TRBJ2-5, with a weak D call TRBD2 (6 bases). The V and J ends lost 5 bases and 2 bases respectively, with 12 bases between them. The germline V gene has CDR1 DFQATT and CDR2 SNEGSKA (reference sequence). This CDR3 contains 13 residues. CDR3 amino acids: CSAYGGEQETQYF. CDR3 in DNA: TGCAGTGCTTATGGCGGGGAGCAAGAGACCCAGTACTTC.

The rearrangement links TRBV2 to TRBJ1-2, with 8 positions matching TRBD1. From germline, CDR1 is SNHLY and CDR2 FYNNEI. The CDR3 totals 12 residues. The trim removed 7 bases at V and 9 bases at J, leaving 7 bases unmatched. The CDR3 is CASTRTGSSYTF. CDR3 DNA: TGTGCCAGCACTCGGACAGGGAGTAGCTACACCTTC.

This clonotype was counted ten times or more. The chain is built from TRBV20-1 and TRBJ2-4; D unclear. CDR1 DFQATT and CDR2 SNEGSKA come from the germline V gene (reference sequence). The CDR3 has 14 residues. Trimming took 0 bases from V and 9 from J, leaving 15 bases between them. The CDR3 nucleotides read TGCAGTGCTAGAGATTCTGGTACACGCAGCATTCAGTACTTC. Protein: CSARDSGTRSIQYF.

This clonotype was recorded many times. This chain links TRBV6-1 with TRBJ1-2; D not certain. CDR1 is MNHNS, CDR2 SASEGT, per germline. Trimming stripped 1 base from V and 4 bases from J, with 13 bases between. The CDR3 contains 15 residues. CDR3 sequence (DNA): TGTGCCAGCAGTGAAGTCCTGGGAATGAGCTATGGCTACACCTTC. It is translated as CASSEVLGMSYGYTF.

This clonotype was seen a few times. The J gene is TRBJ1-4, the V gene TRBV5-5; TRBD1 is a possible D gene (6 bases). V lost 5 bases and J 8 bases, leaving 13 bases between the germline ends. CDR1 is SGHKS, CDR2 YYEKEE, per germline (reference sequence). CDR3 length: 13 residues. Written as DNA, the CDR3 is TGTGCCAGCAGTCAGGCAGGGGCCGAAAAACTGTTTTTT. Residues: CASSQAGAEKLFF.

This clonotype came up many times. V is TRBV7-2 and J is TRBJ1-6, with D possibly TRBD1 on 5 matching bases. Germline V gives CDR1 SGHTA, CDR2 FQGNSA. V was clipped by 2 bases and J by 6 bases, with 11 bases between them. CDR3 length: 15 residues. The CDR3 coding sequence is TGTGCCAGCAGCTTATTACAGGAGGGTAATTCACCCCTCCACTTT. Protein product: CASSLLQEGNSPLHF.

This clonotype turned up a few times. The chain uses TRBV20-1 and TRBJ2-4; TRBD1 aligns across 7 bases. This CDR3 contains 15 residues. The J segment lost 1 base and the V segment lost 0 bases, leaving 3 bases of the junction unmatched. The germline V gene encodes CDR1 DFQATT and CDR2 SNEGSKA (reference sequence). The chain's CDR3 is CSARDRDSAKNIQYF. The CDR3 DNA reads as TGCAGTGCTAGAGATCGGGACAGTGCCAAAAACATTCAGTACTTC.

This clonotype was detected ten times or more. The CDR3 loop is CATLTGYTEAFF. The CDR3 DNA follows: TGTGCCACCCTGACAGGGTACACTGAAGCTTTCTTT. This chain joins TRBV6-1 and TRBJ1-1, with 7 bases matching TRBD1. This CDR3 has 12 residues. Trimming cost V 10 bases and J 3 bases; bases outside gene matches: 5. CDR1 MNHNS and CDR2 SASEGT come from the germline V gene.

The genes are TRBV5-1 and TRBJ1-4, with a tentative D call TRBD1 (5 bases). Germline V lookup: CDR1 SGHRS, CDR2 YFSETQ. V was clipped by 2 bases and J by 3 bases, with 8 bases between them. This CDR3 contains 14 residues. The CDR3 DNA reads as TGCGCCAGCAGCTTTGGGGCCCCTAATGAAAAACTGTTTTTT. This gives the protein CASSFGAPNEKLFF.

This clonotype was seen a handful of times. The chain uses TRBV20-1 and TRBJ2-6, with 7 bases matching TRBD2. CDR1 and CDR2 (germline): DFQATT, SNEGSKA (reference sequence). CDR3 length: 17 amino acids. V lost 3 bases to trimming and J lost 0 bases; unmatched junction nucleotides: 8. The CDR3 bases are TGCAGTGCTAGGGGCCCGGGGGAGGGCTCTGGGGCCAACGTCCTGACTTTC. It translates to CSARGPGEGSGANVLTF.

This clonotype has a count of ten or more. V usage is TRBV7-9 and J usage is TRBJ2-7; maybe TRBD1 (6 bases). The germline V gene encodes CDR1 SEHNR and CDR2 FQNEAQ (reference sequence). The CDR3 length is 13 residues. Trimming removed 9 bases at V and 0 bases at J, with 12 bases between. CDR3 sequence: CARTRDNSYEQYF. For the CDR3, the DNA is TGTGCCAGGACTCGGGACAACTCCTACGAGCAGTACTTC.

This clonotype was counted ten times or more. V usage is TRBV7-8 and J usage is TRBJ2-6; possibly TRBD1 or TRBD2 for D (5 bases each). Deletions cut 5 bases from V and 0 bases from J, with 11 bases between. Germline V gives CDR1 SGHVS, CDR2 FQNEAQ. CDR3 length: 16 amino acids. CDR3 in DNA: TGTGCCAGCAGCACCCGGGACCCCTCTGGGGCCAACGTCCTGACTTTC. It specifies CASSTRDPSGANVLTF.